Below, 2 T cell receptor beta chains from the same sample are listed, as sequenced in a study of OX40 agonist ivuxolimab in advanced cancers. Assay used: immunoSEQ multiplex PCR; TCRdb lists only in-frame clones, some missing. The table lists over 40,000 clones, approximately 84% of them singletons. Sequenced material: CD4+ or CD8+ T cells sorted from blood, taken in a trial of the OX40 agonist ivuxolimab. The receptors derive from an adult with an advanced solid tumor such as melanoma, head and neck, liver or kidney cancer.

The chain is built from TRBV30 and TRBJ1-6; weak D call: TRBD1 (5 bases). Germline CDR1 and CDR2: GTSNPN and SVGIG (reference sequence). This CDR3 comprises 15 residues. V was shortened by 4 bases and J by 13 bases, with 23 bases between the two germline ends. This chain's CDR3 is CAWTKSRDSVAPLHF. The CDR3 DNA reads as TGTGCCTGGACCAAGTCCCGGGACTCCGTCGCTCCCCTCCACTTT.

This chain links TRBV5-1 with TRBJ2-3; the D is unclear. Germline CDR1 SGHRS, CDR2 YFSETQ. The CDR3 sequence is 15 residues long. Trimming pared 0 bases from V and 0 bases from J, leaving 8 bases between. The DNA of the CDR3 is TGCGCCAGCAGCTTGGCTGGTCTCAGCACAGATACGCAGTATTTT. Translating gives CASSLAGLSTDTQYF.